This is a list of T cell receptor beta chains from one sample in a study of cytomegalovirus exposure and HLA in healthy donors. Sequencing used immunoSEQ multiplex PCR; TCRdb keeps in-frame clones, though not all of them. The sample holds approximately 61,000 clones; about 80% are singletons and the top ten take 45% to 60%. Sequenced material: PBMCs. These receptors came from a man aged 45 to 65 in good health and CMV-seropositive. CDR3s leave out the opening cysteine and the closing phenylalanine or tryptophan.

CDR3aa,v_gene
ASSLAGGLDEQF,TRBV9
ASTLVGQVKREFEKLF,TRBV7-9
ASSRVGNTEAF,TRBV5-1
ASSPSGRSPTDTQY,TRBV28
SARDHRYT,TRBV20-1
ASSQETDIYNEQF,TRBV4-3
ASSSRISSTSGRSNEQF,TRBV5-8
ASSLIVLHEQY,TRBV7-3
ASSHKATEAF,TRBV14
ASSRGGQLTDTQY,TRBV5-1
ASSPTGDTQY,TRBV7-9
ASSARTTYEQY,TRBV2
ASSLYGRGDYEQY,TRBV19
ASSHTDRFLDEQY,TRBV7-8
ASRPERSYNEQF,TRBV5-4
ASSEAGGTYNEQF,TRBV6-1
ASSSKPGYEQY,TRBV27
ASSSWDRAGNTIY,TRBV7-8
SVGVAGGSPEQY,TRBV29-1
ASSEARTSAYEQY,TRBV6-1
ATSRAYVETDTQY,TRBV15
ASSFRQNTEAF,TRBV7-8
ASSLWGRTQETQY,TRBV7-2
ARRQGGQRAPSSYNEQF,TRBV5-3
ASSLLKTGQNTDTQY,TRBV27
ASSPGGILHNEQF,TRBV2
AWSGSIGGSPPH,TRBV30
ASSYGPQGQETQY,TRBV6-6
ASSLLTDTQY,TRBV5-1
ASSLKQGVSGFDEQF,TRBV7-9
ASSSWTSGNNEQF,TRBV5-4
ASSPSVGGTYNEQF,TRBV18
ASSHSSNTEAF,TRBV7-8
ASSSLQGIGTDTQY,TRBV21-1
ASSYSSPKTYEQY,TRBV6-6
ASSTKQGRDTQY,TRBV7-2
ASSSRNTEAF,TRBV27
SVELSETQY,TRBV29-1
ASSQGAGNTIY,TRBV9
AIRVRDPRPWAGELF,TRBV10-3
ATSLHGPPGENQY,TRBV15
ASRGVRGQGGYT,TRBV6-5
ASSVWTANTGELF,TRBV2
ASSQGGRGLPETQY,TRBV4-1
ASSQDRGTANQETQY,TRBV4-3
ASSWETNTEAF,TRBV6-6